This TCR beta chain was recovered during a study of blood T cell repertoires in COVID-19 (dated by TCRdb to the early 2020s). In terms of the full investigation: Samples from collaborators originated in the United States, Italy and Spain and spanned both the acute and convalescent phases of COVID-19. Sample metadata almost always included a de-identified subject ID, COVID-19 status, age in years and sex. Samples were obtained from the ongoing ImmuneRACE study (first 160 participants) and from over 1,000 subjects provided by 6 global collaborators. The prospective study material was composed of cDNA or gDNA derived from T cells, B-cell-depleted T cells, or PBMCs. Where HLA class I and class II types were available, the types were taken from metadata supplied by the sample provider, not from assay-based typing. Deeply sampled blood TCRbeta repertoires from subjects exposed to, actively infected with, or recovered from COVID-19 were included in the dataset. The repertoires were made available in a free public database intended to serve as a resource for research on the immune response to SARS-CoV-2.

The study at large found these results: The quantity of clinical and demographic metadata differed by source and by participant and was supplied without curation.

From cysteine to phenylalanine, the CDR3 is 16 amino acids long. The retained sequence is limited to the CDR3, 48 bases, with the frame set at the first base. CDR1 LNHNV and CDR2 YYDKDF are derived from the germline V gene (reference sequence). The V end gives up 3 bases and the J end 2 bases, leaving 6 bases in the junction not matched to a gene. TCRbeta CDR3 regions were amplified from genomic DNA using the immunoSEQ Assay, a bias-controlled multiplex PCR. The authors processed their data as follows. Within the assay, amplification of reference gene primers was used to estimate how many nucleated cells each sample contained. To quantify the absolute abundance of each unique TCRbeta CDR3 rearrangement, sequence reads were collapsed and filtered. For each sample, productive Simpson clonality was calculated as the square root of Simpson's diversity index over productive rearrangements. Here the immuneACCESS table is served through TCRdb, limited to in-frame sequences with V and J called. Missing clones are a known gap in these copies; in checked studies unresolved V genes cover under half, and the rest lacks a known reason. V and J calls plus clone size are reproduced from that table; the DNA served to infer D and trimming. The sample profile shows roughly 95,000 clones; 90% to 95% of them were found once. The top ten constitute roughly 4% of the sample.

For this clone: Its antigen specificity is not known. No base-level quality is on record; no much larger clone is a single base apart.

Each collaborating institution followed its own protocols to collect whole blood in K2EDTA tubes. Collaborator samples were shipped for TCRbeta analysis as frozen whole blood, isolated PBMCs, or DNA extracted from either sample type. Material for sequencing was peripheral blood. The TCR originated in a woman in her fifties or sixties in a cohort sampled during active COVID-19. The chain was built from TRBV15 and TRBJ1-3; the central 8 bases match TRBD1. The sequenced DNA: TGTGCCACCAGCAGCCCAGGGGGCTTTCCTGGAAACACCATATATTTT. The resulting protein is CATSSPGGFPGNTIYF.